This entry concerns a single T cell receptor beta chain. What it binds is unknown. The CDR3 contains 20 residues. Trimming removed 0 bases at V and 0 bases at J, with 23 bases between. Germline loops: CDR1 MDHEN, CDR2 SYDVKM. The data stem from a study of T cell responses to AZD1222 COVID-19 vaccine. Study at large: Second doses that came at about 4 or about 12 weeks were put together.

The study, taken as a whole, reports: Clonal diversity was possibly underestimated, and white British individuals and females predominated among donors. Vaccine-associated CD4 TCRs spanned spike, dominant at 160-218 and 743-854.

The assay was immunoSEQ multiplex PCR, and TCRdb's table has in-frame clones only and misses some. The sample yields some 150,000 clones, roughly 91% seen once. The sample was peripheral blood, taken on day 0 of AZD1222 vaccination. This clonotype originated in an adult in good health. This chain uses TRBV28 with TRBJ1-1; D is ambiguous. CDR3 loop: CASSLWREDLRYLMNTEAFF. As DNA, the CDR3 is TGTGCCAGCAGTTTATGGCGAGAGGATTTGAGGTACCTCATGAACACTGAAGCTTTCTTT.